Here is one TCR beta chain with its context. Sequenced by immunoSEQ multiplex PCR; TCRdb stores in-frame clones only, minus some. Of about 59,000 clones listed, approximately 90% are singletons. This entry is derived from a study of T cell changes during pregnancy in multiple sclerosis. Germline assignment: CDR1 MDHEN and CDR2 SYDVKM. V was pared by 4 bases and J by 5 bases, with 20 bases between. The CDR3 spans 16 residues. The chain has TRBV28 and TRBJ1-1; D is possibly TRBD1 (6 bases). This specimen was peripheral blood, taken in the third trimester of pregnancy. The receptor comes from a female donor in good health, enrolled as a control in a pregnancy study. In nucleotides, the CDR3 is TGTGCCAGCAGTTCGGTCTGGGGGCGCCCTTCGACTGAAGCTTTCTTT. It is translated as CASSSVWGRPSTEAFF. Variable domain in full (rest from reference TRBV28 and TRBJ1-1): DVKVTQSSRYLVKRTGEKVFLECVQDMDHENMFWYRQDPGLGLRLIYFSYDVKMKEKGDIPEGYSVSREKKERFSLILESASTNQTSMYLCASSSVWGRPSTEAFFGQGTRLTVV.